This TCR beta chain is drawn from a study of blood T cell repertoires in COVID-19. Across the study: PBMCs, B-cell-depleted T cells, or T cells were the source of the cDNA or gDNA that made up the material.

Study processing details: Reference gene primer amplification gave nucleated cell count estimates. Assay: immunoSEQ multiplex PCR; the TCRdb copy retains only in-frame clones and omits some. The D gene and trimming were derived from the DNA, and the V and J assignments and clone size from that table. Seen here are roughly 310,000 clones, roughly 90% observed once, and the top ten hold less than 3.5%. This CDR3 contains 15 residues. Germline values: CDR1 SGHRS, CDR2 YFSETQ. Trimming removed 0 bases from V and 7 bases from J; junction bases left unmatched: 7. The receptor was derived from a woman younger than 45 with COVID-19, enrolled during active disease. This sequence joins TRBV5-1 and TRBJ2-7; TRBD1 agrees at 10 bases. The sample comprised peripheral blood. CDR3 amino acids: CASSLAGQGVREQYF. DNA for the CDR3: TGCGCCAGCAGCTTGGCTGGACAGGGGGTGAGGGAGCAGTACTTC.